The sequence of this TCR beta chain was determined in a study of blood T cell repertoires in COVID-19. The wider study: Sources were T cells, B-cell-depleted T cells, or PBMCs; the material itself was cDNA or gDNA.

TCRdb's copy holds only in-frame clones and misses some; the assay was immunoSEQ multiplex PCR. This table holds 200,000 to 250,000 clones, under 90% found once. This clonotype was obtained from a woman at least 80 years old with acute or convalescent COVID-19. Sequencing was done on a sample of peripheral blood.

The CDR3: CASSIYRAGTEAFF. The DNA of the CDR3 is TGTGCCAGTAGTATATACAGGGCGGGCACTGAAGCTTTCTTT. The chain links TRBV19 to TRBJ1-1, with TRBD1 as a possible D gene (6 bases). Germline loops: CDR1 LNHDA, CDR2 SQIVND (reference sequence). With 2 bases removed from V and 4 bases from J, the gap between germline ends came to 11 bases. The CDR3 is 14 amino acids.